This T cell receptor (beta chain) was identified in a study of T cells in Graves' hyperthyroidism and ophthalmopathy. Criteria for exclusion of patients were uncontrolled infection, other autoimmune disease, pregnancy or lactation. Germline CDR1 and CDR2: SEHNR and FQNEAQ (reference sequence). The CDR3 is 16 amino acids. Trimming took off 3 bases at V and 4 bases at J, with 17 bases between the two ends. This clonotype has a count of ten or more. The CDR3 regions of TCR beta were amplified from RNA transcripts. The HTBI set primed first-round TCR CDR3 RT-PCR. Each CDR3 protein gets one entry after TCRdb re-called the multiplex PCR reads with MiXCR. The data hold roughly 350,000 distinct CDR3 sequences, with around 15% observed a single time.

The sample comprised blood. The chain recombines TRBV7-9 with TRBJ2-3; a weak D match, TRBD2 (5 bases). The sequence came from a woman aged 40 to 55 with Graves' ophthalmopathy. The CDR3 here is CASSLPAGMVADTQYF. CDR3 nucleotide sequence: TGTGCCAGCAGCTTGCCAGCCGGGATGGTGGCAGATACGCAGTATTTT.